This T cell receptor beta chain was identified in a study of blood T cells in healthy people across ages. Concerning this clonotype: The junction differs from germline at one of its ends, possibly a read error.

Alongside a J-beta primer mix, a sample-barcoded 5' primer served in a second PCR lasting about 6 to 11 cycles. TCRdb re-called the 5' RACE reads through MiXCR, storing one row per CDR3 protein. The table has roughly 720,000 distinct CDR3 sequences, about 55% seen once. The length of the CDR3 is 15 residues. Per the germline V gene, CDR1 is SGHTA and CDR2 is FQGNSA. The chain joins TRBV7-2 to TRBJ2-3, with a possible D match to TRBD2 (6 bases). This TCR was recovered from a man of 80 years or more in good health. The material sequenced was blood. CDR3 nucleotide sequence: TGTGCCCGCAGCTTAGCGCGGGACTGGTCCAGATACGCGTATTTT. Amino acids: CARSLARDWSRYAYF.